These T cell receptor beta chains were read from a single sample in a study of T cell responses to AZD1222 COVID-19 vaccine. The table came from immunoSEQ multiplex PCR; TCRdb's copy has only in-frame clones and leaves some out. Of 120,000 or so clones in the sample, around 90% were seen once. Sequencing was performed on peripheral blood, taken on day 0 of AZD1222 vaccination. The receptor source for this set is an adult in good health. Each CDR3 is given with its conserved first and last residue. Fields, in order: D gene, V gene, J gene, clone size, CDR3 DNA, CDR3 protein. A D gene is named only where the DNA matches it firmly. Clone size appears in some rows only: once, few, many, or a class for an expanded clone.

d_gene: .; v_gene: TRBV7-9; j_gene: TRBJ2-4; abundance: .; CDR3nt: TGTGCCAGCAGCTTAAGAGGAGACATACCAAACATTCAGTACTTC; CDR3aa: CASSLRGDIPNIQYF
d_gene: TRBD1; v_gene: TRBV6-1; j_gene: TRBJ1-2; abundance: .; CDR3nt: TGTGCCAGCAGTGACGGGACAGGGGAAGGCTATGGCTACACCTTC; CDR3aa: CASSDGTGEGYGYTF
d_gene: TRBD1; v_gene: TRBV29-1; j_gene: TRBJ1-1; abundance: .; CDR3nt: TGCAGCGCGAGGACAGGAGGGAACACTGAAGCTTTCTTT; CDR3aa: CSARTGGNTEAFF
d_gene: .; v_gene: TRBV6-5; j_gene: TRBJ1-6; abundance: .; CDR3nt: TGTGCCAGCAGGACAGGTTCCTATAATTCACCCCTCCACTTT; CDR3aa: CASRTGSYNSPLHF
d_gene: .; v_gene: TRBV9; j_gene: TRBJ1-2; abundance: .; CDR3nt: TGTGCCAGCAGCGCGAGAGACTGGGGGGGCGCGGGCTATGGCTACACCTTC; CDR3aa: CASSARDWGGAGYGYTF
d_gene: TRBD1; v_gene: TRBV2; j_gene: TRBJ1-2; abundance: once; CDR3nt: TGTGCCAGCACCAAATGGGACAGGGGGCAGGGTGGCTACACCTTC; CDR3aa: CASTKWDRGQGGYTF
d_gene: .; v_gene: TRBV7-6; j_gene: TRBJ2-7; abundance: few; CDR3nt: TGTGCCAGCAGCTTAGTATCCAGCGGTGGGCGGGGTTACGAGCAGTACTTC; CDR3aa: CASSLVSSGGRGYEQYF
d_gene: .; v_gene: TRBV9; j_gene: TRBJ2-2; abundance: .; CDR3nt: TGTGCCAGCAGCGTAAACTCGAACACCGGGGAGCTGTTTTTT; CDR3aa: CASSVNSNTGELFF
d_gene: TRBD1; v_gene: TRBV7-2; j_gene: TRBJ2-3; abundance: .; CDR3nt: TGTGCCAGCAGCTTAGAGGCTAGGGGGCCTAGCACAGATACGCAGTATTTT; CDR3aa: CASSLEARGPSTDTQYF
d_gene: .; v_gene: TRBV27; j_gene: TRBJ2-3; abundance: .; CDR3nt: TGTGCCAGCAGCTCAAGGGCAGATACGCAGTATTTT; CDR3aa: CASSSRADTQYF
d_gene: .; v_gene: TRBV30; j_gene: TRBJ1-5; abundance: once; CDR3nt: TGTGCCTGGAGTCTTGGGACTCTCTCGGGACAGCCCCAGCATTTT; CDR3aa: CAWSLGTLSGQPQHF
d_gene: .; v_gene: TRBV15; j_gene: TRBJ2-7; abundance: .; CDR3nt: TGTGCCACCAGCAGAGGGGGGGGGCGCATAGGGGCCTACGAGCAGTACTTC; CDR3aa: CATSRGGGRIGAYEQYF
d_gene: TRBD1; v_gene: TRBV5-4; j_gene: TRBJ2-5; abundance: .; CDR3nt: TGTGCCAGCAGCTTGGAACTGGGACAGCCAACGAGACCTTCCCGGGAGACCCAGTACTTC; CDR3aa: CASSLELGQPTRPSRETQYF
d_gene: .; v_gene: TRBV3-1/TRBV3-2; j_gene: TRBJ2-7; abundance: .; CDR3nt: TGTGCCAGCAGCCAAAGCCAGGGTGGCGAGCAGTACTTC; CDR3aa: CASSQSQGGEQYF
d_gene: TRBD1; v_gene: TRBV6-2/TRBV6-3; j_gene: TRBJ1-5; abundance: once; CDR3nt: TGTGCCAGCAGTCACCGGGACAGGGGCCAGCCCCAGCATTTT; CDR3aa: CASSHRDRGQPQHF
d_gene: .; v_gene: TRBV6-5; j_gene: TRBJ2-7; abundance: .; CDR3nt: TGTGCCAGCAGTAATAACGAGCAGTACTTC; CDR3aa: CASSNNEQYF
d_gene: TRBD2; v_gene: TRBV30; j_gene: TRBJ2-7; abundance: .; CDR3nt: TGTGCCTGGAGTGTAGCGGGAGGGCCCTACGAGCAGTACTTC; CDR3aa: CAWSVAGGPYEQYF
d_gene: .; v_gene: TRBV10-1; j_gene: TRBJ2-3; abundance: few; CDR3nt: TGCGCCAGCAGTGAGTCGACTAGGTTGGCAGGGGGCACAGATACGCAGTATTTT; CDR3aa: CASSESTRLAGGTDTQYF
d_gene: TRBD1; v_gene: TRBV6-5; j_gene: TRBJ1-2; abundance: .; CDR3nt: TGTGCCAGCGGCCAGGGGGGATCTAACTATGGCTACACCTTC; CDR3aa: CASGQGGSNYGYTF
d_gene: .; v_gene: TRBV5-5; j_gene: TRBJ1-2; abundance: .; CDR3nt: TGTGCCAGCAGCGACGGAGGTGGGCAGTTATATGGCTACACCTTC; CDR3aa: CASSDGGGQLYGYTF
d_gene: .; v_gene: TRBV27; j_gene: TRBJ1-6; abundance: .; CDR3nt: TGTGCCAGCAGTTTATCGGGCAGAATCAATAATTCACCCCTCCACTTT; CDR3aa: CASSLSGRINNSPLHF
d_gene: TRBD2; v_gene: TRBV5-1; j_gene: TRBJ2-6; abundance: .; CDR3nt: TGCGCCAGCAGCTCCCGACCCTCCAGCGGGAACTCTGGGGCCAACGTCCTGACTTTC; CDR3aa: CASSSRPSSGNSGANVLTF
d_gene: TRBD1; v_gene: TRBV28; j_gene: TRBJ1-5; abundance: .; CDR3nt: TGTGCCAGCAGCCCCGAGACAACAGGGGCGAGGAATCAGCCCCAGCATTTT; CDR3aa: CASSPETTGARNQPQHF
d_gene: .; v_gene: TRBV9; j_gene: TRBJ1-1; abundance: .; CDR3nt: TGTGCCAGCAGCGTAGGACACTCAGGGACTGAAGCTTTCTTT; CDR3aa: CASSVGHSGTEAFF
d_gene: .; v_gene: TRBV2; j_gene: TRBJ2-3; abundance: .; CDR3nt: TGTGCCAGCAGTGAACTGGGGGGAGGTGGGGATACGCAGTATTTT; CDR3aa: CASSELGGGGDTQYF
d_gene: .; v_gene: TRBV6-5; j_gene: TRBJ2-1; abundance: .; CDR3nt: TGTGCCAGCACTTTGGGCCTCAACGGTGAGCAGTTCTTC; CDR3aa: CASTLGLNGEQFF
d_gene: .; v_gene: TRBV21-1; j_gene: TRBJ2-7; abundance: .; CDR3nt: TGTGCCAGCAGCTTCCCCGGGACGGTGAGCTCCTACGAGCAGTACTTC; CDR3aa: CASSFPGTVSSYEQYF
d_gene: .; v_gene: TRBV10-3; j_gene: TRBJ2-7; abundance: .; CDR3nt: TGTGCCATCAGGGCCGGACTTTTCTCCTACGAGCAGTACTTC; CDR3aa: CAIRAGLFSYEQYF
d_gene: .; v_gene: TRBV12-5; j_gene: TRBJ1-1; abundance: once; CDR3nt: TGTGCTAGTGGCTTACAGCAGAACACTGAAGCTTTCTTT; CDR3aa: CASGLQQNTEAFF
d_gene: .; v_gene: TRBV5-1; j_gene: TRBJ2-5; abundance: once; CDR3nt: TGCGCCAGCAGCTCGGAGACAATCAGGTCCCGGAGGCCGGGACAAGAGACCCAGTACTTC; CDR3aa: CASSSETIRSRRPGQETQYF
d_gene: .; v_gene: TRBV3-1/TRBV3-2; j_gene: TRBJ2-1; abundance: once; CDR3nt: TGTGCCAGCAGCCGATCTAGAGCCCACGGTGAGCAGTTCTTC; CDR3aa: CASSRSRAHGEQFF
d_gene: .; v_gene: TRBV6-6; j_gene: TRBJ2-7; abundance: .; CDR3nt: TGTGCCAGCAGTTACTCTAGCTACGAGCAGTACTTC; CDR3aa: CASSYSSYEQYF
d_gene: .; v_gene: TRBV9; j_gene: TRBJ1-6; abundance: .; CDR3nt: TGTGCCAGCAGAGCAACAGGGATCAATTCACCCCTCCACTTT; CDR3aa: CASRATGINSPLHF
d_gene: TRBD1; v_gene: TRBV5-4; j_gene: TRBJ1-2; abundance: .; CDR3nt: TGTGCCATCTCGACAGGGGGCGAAGGCCTCTATGGCTACACCTTC; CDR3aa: CAISTGGEGLYGYTF
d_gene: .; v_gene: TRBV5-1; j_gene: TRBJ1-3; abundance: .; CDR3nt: TGCGCCAGCAGCTTCGGCTCTGGAAACACCATATATTTT; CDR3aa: CASSFGSGNTIYF
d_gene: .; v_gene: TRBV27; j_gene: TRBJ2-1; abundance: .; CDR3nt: TGTGCCAGCAGTTTAGGGACTTTCAATGAGCAGTTCTTC; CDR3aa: CASSLGTFNEQFF
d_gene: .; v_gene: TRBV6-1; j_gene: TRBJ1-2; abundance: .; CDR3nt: TGTGCCAGCAGTGAAGGCGGTGGGGTCTCGAGGGGCTATGGCTACACCTTC; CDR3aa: CASSEGGGVSRGYGYTF
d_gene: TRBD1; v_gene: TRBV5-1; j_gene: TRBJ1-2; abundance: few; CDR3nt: TGCGCCAGCAGCTCGGGGACAGGGATCGGTGGCTACACCTTC; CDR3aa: CASSSGTGIGGYTF
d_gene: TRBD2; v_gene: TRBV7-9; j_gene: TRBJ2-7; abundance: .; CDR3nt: TGTGCCAGCAGTCCGGGGGGGCCGAGGAACGAGCAGTACTTC; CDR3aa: CASSPGGPRNEQYF
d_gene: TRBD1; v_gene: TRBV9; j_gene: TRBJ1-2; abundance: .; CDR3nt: TGTGCCAGCAACCAGGGGACAGGGGGCTACACCTTC; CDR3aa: CASNQGTGGYTF
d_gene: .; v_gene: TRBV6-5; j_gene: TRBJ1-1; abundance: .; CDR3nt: TGTGCCAGCACCACGAACAGGGATGCCACTGAAGCTTTCTTT; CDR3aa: CASTTNRDATEAFF
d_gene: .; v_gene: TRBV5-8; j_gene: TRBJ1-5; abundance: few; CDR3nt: TGTGCCAGCAGCTTGTCAGGGGAGAATCAGCCCCAGCATTTT; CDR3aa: CASSLSGENQPQHF
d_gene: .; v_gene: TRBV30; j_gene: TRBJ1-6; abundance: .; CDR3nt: TGTGCCTGGAGTGTATTCGGGGATTCACCCCTCCACTTT; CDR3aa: CAWSVFGDSPLHF
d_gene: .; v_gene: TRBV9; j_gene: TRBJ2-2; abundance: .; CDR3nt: TGTGCCAGCAGCCCCAGAGGGGACACCGACACCGGGGAGCTGTTTTTT; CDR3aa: CASSPRGDTDTGELFF
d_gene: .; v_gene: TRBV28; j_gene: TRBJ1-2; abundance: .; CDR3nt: TGTGCCAGCAGTTTAATTGGGTATGGCTACACCTTC; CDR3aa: CASSLIGYGYTF
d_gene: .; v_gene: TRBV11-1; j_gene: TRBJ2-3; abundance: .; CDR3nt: TGTGCCAGCAGCTTCGGAGTAACTAGCACAGATACGCAGTATTTT; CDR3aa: CASSFGVTSTDTQYF
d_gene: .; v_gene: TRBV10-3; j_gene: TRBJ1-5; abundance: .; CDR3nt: TGTGCCATCAGCCCTGGGGGGGGCAATCAGCCCCAGCATTTT; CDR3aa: CAISPGGGNQPQHF
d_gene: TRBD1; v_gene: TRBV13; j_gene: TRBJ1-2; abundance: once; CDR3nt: TGTGCCAGCAGCCCAGGGACAGGCTATGGCTACACCTTC; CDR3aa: CASSPGTGYGYTF
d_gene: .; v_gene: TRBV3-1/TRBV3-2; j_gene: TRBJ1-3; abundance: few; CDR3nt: TGTGCCAGCAGCCAGCGGCCAGTTATTAGGACTGGAAACACCATATATTTT; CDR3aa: CASSQRPVIRTGNTIYF